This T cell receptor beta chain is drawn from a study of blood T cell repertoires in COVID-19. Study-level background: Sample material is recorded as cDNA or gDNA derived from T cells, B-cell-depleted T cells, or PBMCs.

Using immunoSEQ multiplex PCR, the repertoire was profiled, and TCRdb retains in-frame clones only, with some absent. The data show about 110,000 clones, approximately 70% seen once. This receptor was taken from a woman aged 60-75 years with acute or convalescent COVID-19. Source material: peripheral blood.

The CDR3 sequence is CASSLTGAGGANVLTF. CDR3 nucleotide sequence: TGCGCCAGCAGCCTGACAGGGGCCGGCGGGGCCAACGTCCTGACTTTC. V and J are TRBV5-1 and TRBJ2-6; TRBD1 matches at 8 bases. The CDR3 length is 16 residues. J gave up 4 bases and V 4 bases, and 7 bases lay outside the gene matches. Germline CDR1 reads SGHRS; CDR2 reads YFSETQ. Full variable domain (rest looked up from reference TRBV5-1 and TRBJ2-6): KAGVTQTPRYLIKTRGQQVTLSCSPISGHRSVSWYQQTPGQGLQFLFEYFSETQRNKGNFPGRFSGRQFSNSRSEMNVSTLELGDSALYLCASSLTGAGGANVLTFGAGSRLTVL.